This entry describes one TCR beta chain. This specimen belongs to a study of blood T cell repertoires in COVID-19. The repertoire was sequenced with immunoSEQ multiplex PCR; TCRdb's copy has only in-frame clones and lacks some. Here the sample spans about 250,000 clones, approximately 85% being singletons. The ends were cut back, 5 bases at V and 1 base at J, with 8 bases in the middle. This CDR3 region has 13 residues. CDR1 is SGHKS, CDR2 YYEKEE, per germline (reference sequence). The V and J genes are TRBV5-5 and TRBJ2-3; no clear D gene. Sequencing input: peripheral blood. The sequence came from a man over 45 with COVID-19, enrolled during active disease. The chain's CDR3 is CASSSPGTDTQYF. The CDR3 DNA reads TGTGCCAGCAGTTCCCCGGGCACAGATACGCAGTATTTT.